This passage covers 13 T cell receptor beta chains from one sample sequenced in a study of beta chain features in type 1 diabetes. Expressed TCRB transcripts were sequenced, since all the RNA that had been isolated was reverse transcribed. Data came from immunoSEQ multiplex PCR; TCRdb stores just in-frame clones and leaves some out. The top ten clones hold 0.017% of a sample with a few hundred thousand clones, around 12% of them seen once. Sequencing input: naive CD4+ T cells from blood. The source of these receptors is a man younger than 35 in good health.

This chain joins TRBV4-2 and TRBJ2-3, with 11 bases lining up with TRBD2. The trim removed 0 bases at V and 6 bases at J, leaving 8 bases unmatched. CDR1 and CDR2 (germline): LGHNA, YNFKEQ. This CDR3 has 17 residues. CDR3 sequence (DNA): TGTGCCAGCAGCCAAGACGGGACTAGCGGCCGACGGGATACGCAGTATTTT. Amino acid sequence: CASSQDGTSGRRDTQYF.

V is TRBV29-1 and J is TRBJ1-1, with TRBD1 identical over 8 bases. Germline V gives CDR1 SQVTM, CDR2 ANQGSEA. The CDR3 has 14 amino acids. Trimming at V came to 5 bases and at J to 0 bases, leaving 5 bases not matched to a gene. The CDR3 nucleotides read TGCAGCGTTCCCTTGGGACAGGTGAACACTGAAGCTTTCTTT. Translated: CSVPLGQVNTEAFF.

This clone has just a few counts. This chain uses TRBV5-6 with TRBJ1-5; D unclear. This CDR3 is 15 amino acids long. V was cut by 2 bases and J by 5 bases, with 14 bases left in between. The germline gives CDR1 SGHDT, CDR2 YYEEEE. The CDR3 bases are TGTGCCAGCAGCTTAGGAGGCAGCCTATATCAGCCCCAGCATTTT. Translated: CASSLGGSLYQPQHF.

This clone was detected only a few times. This chain connects TRBV28 to TRBJ2-1; 7 bases agree with TRBD2. The CDR3 contains 14 residues. Germline V lookup: CDR1 MDHEN, CDR2 SYDVKM. Trimming removed 7 bases from V and 10 bases from J; junction bases left unmatched: 13. CDR3 in DNA: TGTGCCAGCACTCCAGCGGGGCCGAGGAGGGAGCAGTTCTTC. Amino acids: CASTPAGPRREQFF. The whole variable domain, filled in from reference TRBV28 and TRBJ2-1, reads DVKVTQSSRYLVKRTGEKVFLECVQDMDHENMFWYRQDPGLGLRLIYFSYDVKMKEKGDIPEGYSVSREKKERFSLILESASTNQTSMYLCASTPAGPRREQFFGPGTRLTVL.

This clone was seen at least ten times. CDR3 residues: CASSQGVVRGGNEQFF. The CDR3 DNA reads as TGCGCCAGCAGCCAAGGAGTGGTGCGGGGGGGCAATGAGCAGTTCTTC. The chain carries TRBV4-1 and TRBJ2-1; 9 nucleotides line up with TRBD2. The CDR3 spans 16 residues. CDR1 and CDR2 (germline): MGHRA, YSYEKL. Trimming took 1 base from V and 6 from J; bases not matched to a gene: 7.

The chain links TRBV18 to TRBJ1-2; 8 positions match TRBD1. The J segment lost 4 bases and the V segment lost 6 bases, leaving 10 bases of the junction unmatched. CDR1 and CDR2 from the germline V gene are KGHSH and LQKENI. The CDR3 loop spans 15 amino acids. The CDR3 here is CASSPTGGQAYGYTF. The CDR3 DNA reads as TGTGCCAGCTCGCCTACCGGGGGACAGGCCTATGGCTACACCTTC. Full variable domain (outside the CDR3, taken from reference TRBV18 and TRBJ1-2): NAGVMQNPRHLVRRRGQEARLRCSPMKGHSHVYWYRQLPEEGLKFMVYLQKENIIDESGMPKERFSAEFPKEGPSILRIQQVVRGDSAAYFCASSPTGGQAYGYTFGSGTRLTVV.

The CDR3 nucleotides read TGCGCCAGCAGCCCATCTAGCGGGCGCACCGGGGAGCTGTTTTTT. It encodes CASSPSSGRTGELFF. The genes are TRBV4-3 and TRBJ2-2, with 8 bases that match TRBD2. Germline values: CDR1 LGHNA, CDR2 YSLEER. CDR3 size: 15 residues. V lost 4 bases, J lost 4 bases, and 5 bases stayed unmatched.

The chain combines TRBV18 with TRBJ2-7, with TRBD1 as a possible D gene (5 bases). The J call may be incorrect, as the DNA end agrees better with TRBJ2-5. Germline V gives CDR1 KGHSH, CDR2 LQKENI. The CDR3 is 11 amino acids. The CDR3 coding sequence is TGTGCCAGCTCACCCGACAGGACCCAGTACTTC. It encodes CASSPDRTQYF.

This clone came up a few times. V usage is TRBV28 and J usage is TRBJ1-1, with TRBD1 matching 8 bases. The ends lost 6 bases at V and 10 bases at J; junction bases unmatched: 4. The CDR3 consists of 11 residues. In germline, CDR1 is MDHEN, CDR2 SYDVKM. CDR3 sequence: CASSRQGIAFF. CDR3 nucleotides: TGTGCCAGCAGCCGACAGGGGATAGCTTTCTTT.

In its sample, this clone was seen once. The chain has TRBV5-1 and TRBJ1-4; tentative D call: TRBD1 (6 bases). Germline V gene data show CDR1 as SGHRS and CDR2 as YFSETQ. Trimming cost V 4 bases and J 8 bases, with 12 bases left between them. This CDR3 has 13 amino acids. CDR3 coding DNA: TGCGCCAGCAGCCCCACAGGGAACGAAAAACTGTTTTTT. It encodes CASSPTGNEKLFF.

The chain recombines TRBV5-4 with TRBJ2-7; no definite D call. The CDR3 extends over 15 amino acids. The V gene's germline CDR1 is SGHNT and CDR2 YYREEE (reference sequence). V gave up 2 bases and J gave up 5 bases, with 17 bases separating them. The CDR3 nucleotides read TGTGCCAGCAGCTTACCTGTGACACCTCCCCACGAGCAGTACTTC. Translating gives CASSLPVTPPHEQYF.

The CDR3 DNA sequence: TGTGCCAGCAGTTTACTGGGGGCAGACCTCGGGCAGTACTTC. The encoded protein is CASSLLGADLGQYF. The chain recombines TRBV27 with TRBJ2-7, with D possibly being TRBD1 (6 bases). The V end lost 2 bases, the J end lost 9 bases, and 17 bases lay between the germline ends. Germline V gene data show CDR1 as MNHEY and CDR2 as SMNVEV (reference sequence). The CDR3 has 14 residues.

V and J are TRBV18 and TRBJ2-7, with 7 bases matching TRBD2. The CDR3 spans 14 residues. V was pared by 1 base and J by 2 bases, with 2 bases of the junction left unmatched. The V gene's germline CDR1 is KGHSH and CDR2 LQKENI. This CDR3 reads CASSPREGTYEQYF. CDR3 in DNA: TGTGCCAGCTCACCACGGGAGGGTACCTACGAGCAGTACTTC. The whole variable domain, filled in from reference TRBV18 and TRBJ2-7, reads NAGVMQNPRHLVRRRGQEARLRCSPMKGHSHVYWYRQLPEEGLKFMVYLQKENIIDESGMPKERFSAEFPKEGPSILRIQQVVRGDSAAYFCASSPREGTYEQYFGPGTRLTVT.